Each of the 21 T cell receptor beta chains below was sequenced from the same sample in a study of regulatory T cells in long-lasting Graves disease (dated by TCRdb to 2020 to 2022). Receptor amplification or capture employed multiplex PCR. TCRdb records Illumina HiSeq 4000 as the sequencer. iRepertoire HTBI primers and Arm-PCR amplification of CDR3 regions were used to construct TCR beta libraries. TCRdb redid the processing of the public reads, applying fastp at Q25 and MiXCR, and retained in-frame beta chains. Entries that share a CDR3 protein sequence are merged under the most common genes and DNA. This sample lists 300,000 to 400,000 distinct CDR3 sequences; around 17% were detected once. The top ten hold just under 30% of the sample. The intended sense of this specimen's time point label: newly diagnosed GD, antithyroid drugs for less than 3 months. For both TCR sequencing and RNA sequencing, RNA was extracted from PBMCs using TRIzol.

These records were also assigned to another study, of T cells in Graves' hyperthyroidism and ophthalmopathy.

Here the sequenced sample was peripheral blood mononuclear cells (PBMCs), taken at new diagnosis, from a patient treated with antithyroid drugs. The origin of the receptors is a man aged 40-50 years with Graves disease. Donor details come from another sample of the same person, matched by shared clones.

In this sample, this clonotype turned up many times. The CDR3 DNA is TGTGCCAGCGAGGGACAACAGGGGGTAGGCTACAATGAGCAGTTCTTC. Translating gives CASEGQQGVGYNEQFF. The genes are TRBV2 and TRBJ2-1, with 8 bases identical to TRBD1. With V trimmed by 8 bases and J by 3 bases, 12 bases remained unmatched. The CDR3 spans 16 residues. In germline, CDR1 is SNHLY, CDR2 FYNNEI.

This clonotype was observed a few times. The chain links TRBV7-2 to TRBJ2-4; 13 bases fit TRBD2. Germline V gene data show CDR1 as SGHTA and CDR2 as FQGNSA. V shed 4 bases and J 0 bases; nucleotides not matched to a gene: 3. The CDR3 is made up of 17 amino acids. For the CDR3, the DNA is TGTGCCAGCAGCTCGGGACTAGCGGGGCTAGCCAAAAACATTCAGTACTTC. Its translation: CASSSGLAGLAKNIQYF. The full variable domain, completed using reference TRBV7-2 and TRBJ2-4, is GAGVSQSPSNKVTEKGKDVELRCDPISGHTALYWYRQSLGQGLEFLIYFQGNSAPDKSGLPSDRFSAERTGGSVSTLTIQRTQQEDSAVYLCASSSGLAGLAKNIQYFGAGTRLSVL.

This clonotype was seen a few times. This sequence joins TRBV7-6 and TRBJ2-5, with 8 nucleotides matching TRBD2. This CDR3 comprises 12 residues. The trim removed 4 bases at V and 9 bases at J, leaving 4 bases unmatched. Germline CDR1 SGHVS, CDR2 FNYEAQ. The CDR3 nucleotides read TGTGCCAGCAGCTCGGACGGGGGGGCCCAGTACTTC. It specifies CASSSDGGAQYF.

This clonotype was counted many times. The chain joins TRBV4-3 to TRBJ2-7; 7 bases agree with TRBD1. Germline V lookup: CDR1 LGHNA, CDR2 YSLEER. This CDR3 is 16 amino acids long. V lost 0 bases, J lost 5 bases, and 10 bases stayed unmatched. The CDR3 DNA is TGCGCCAGCAGCCAAGATCGGGGCAGGGGGTCTGACGAGCAGTACTTC. This sequence encodes CASSQDRGRGSDEQYF.

This chain joins TRBV7-9 and TRBJ1-2; TRBD1 matches 7 bases. From germline, CDR1 is SEHNR and CDR2 FQNEAQ (reference sequence). The CDR3 extends over 15 amino acids. V dropped 3 bases and J dropped 6; count of bases not matched to a gene: 10. CDR3 coding DNA: TGTGCCAGCAGCTTGTCGACAGGGCGGATGGATGGCTACACCTTC. This sequence encodes CASSLSTGRMDGYTF.

This clonotype was recorded a few times. As DNA, the CDR3 is TGTGCCAGCAGCCGGGCGGGGCGGGAAAAAGAAAAACTGTTTTTT. Its translation: CASSRAGREKEKLFF. This chain uses TRBV27 with TRBJ1-4, with a weak D call TRBD1 (5 bases). V lost 6 bases, J lost 8 bases, and 19 bases lay in between. The germline CDR1 and CDR2 sequences are MNHEY and SMNVEV (reference sequence). The CDR3 is 15 amino acids. The whole variable domain, remainder taken from reference TRBV27 and TRBJ1-4, is EAQVTQNPRYLITVTGKKLTVTCSQNMNHEYMSWYRQDPGLGLRQIYYSMNVEVTDKGDVPEGYKVSRKEKRNFPLILESPSPNQTSLYFCASSRAGREKEKLFFGSGTQLSVL.

This clonotype was recorded many times. The chain links TRBV18 to TRBJ2-7; D ambiguous. CDR3 size: 15 residues. Trimming shortened V by 5 bases and J by 0 bases, and 14 bases separated the two germline ends. CDR1 KGHSH and CDR2 LQKENI come from the germline V gene. The chain's CDR3 is CASSDDGSISYEQYF. The CDR3 nucleotides read TGTGCCAGCTCAGACGACGGCAGCATCTCCTACGAGCAGTACTTC.

This sequence joins TRBV20-1 and TRBJ1-5; D not resolved. The CDR3 contains 17 residues. Trimming took off 6 bases at V and 5 bases at J, with 26 bases between the two ends. Germline CDR1 is DFQATT and CDR2 is SNEGSKA (reference sequence). The CDR3 loop reads CSAQEEWRQIFYQPQHF. In nucleotides, the CDR3 is TGCAGTGCCCAAGAAGAATGGAGGCAGATATTTTATCAGCCCCAGCATTTT.

This clonotype was seen a handful of times. DNA of the CDR3: TGTGCCAGCACATCGACTAGTCGCAATGAGCAGTTCTTC. Protein product: CASTSTSRNEQFF. The chain carries TRBV27 and TRBJ2-1, with TRBD2 as a possible D gene (6 bases). Trimming took off 7 bases at V and 6 bases at J, with 13 bases between the two ends. This CDR3 is 13 amino acids long. Per germline, CDR1 MNHEY and CDR2 SMNVEV (reference sequence).

This clonotype showed up many times. This chain joins TRBV7-8 and TRBJ1-4, with no clear D. This CDR3 is built from 16 residues. The germline V and J ends were trimmed by 1 base and 0 bases, with 9 bases remaining between them. CDR1 and CDR2 from the germline V gene are SGHVS and FQNEAQ. The chain's CDR3 is CASSLDGVATNEKLFF. CDR3 sequence (DNA): TGTGCCAGCAGCTTAGACGGGGTTGCAACTAATGAAAAACTGTTTTTT.

This clonotype was counted many times. The rearrangement uses TRBV11-2 and TRBJ1-2; D is unresolved. The CDR3 covers 15 residues. Germline V gene data show CDR1 as SGHAT and CDR2 as FQNNGV. The V end lost 5 bases, the J end lost 0 bases, and 13 bases lay between the germline ends. The CDR3 DNA follows: TGTGCCAGCAGCCCAGGCCAGACTTCTAACTATGGCTACACCTTC. It is translated as CASSPGQTSNYGYTF. Full variable domain (rest looked up from reference TRBV11-2 and TRBJ1-2): EAGVAQSPRYKIIEKRQSVAFWCNPISGHATLYWYQQILGQGPKLLIQFQNNGVVDDSQLPKDRFSAERLKGVDSTLKIQPAKLEDSAVYLCASSPGQTSNYGYTFGSGTRLTVV.

This clonotype was seen at least ten times. The chain recombines TRBV7-9 with TRBJ2-3, with D unresolved. The V gene's germline CDR1 is SEHNR and CDR2 FQNEAQ (reference sequence). This CDR3 is built from 12 residues. The V gene lost 5 bases and the J gene lost 4 bases, with 7 bases spanning the gap. The CDR3, as DNA: TGTGCCAGCAGCCCTCGTCCAGATACGCAGTATTTT. It codes for CASSPRPDTQYF.

This clonotype showed up many times. The chain links TRBV11-2 to TRBJ2-2; D possibly corresponds to TRBD2 (7 bases). This CDR3 has 19 amino acids. V lost 2 bases, J lost 4 bases, and 23 bases lay in between. Germline CDR1 is SGHAT and CDR2 is FQNNGV. The CDR3 sequence: CASSLHPQRGGGGTGELFF. CDR3 bases: TGTGCCAGCAGCTTACATCCCCAGAGGGGGGGAGGAGGCACCGGGGAGCTGTTTTTT.

The table lists this clonotype with many counts. The chain joins TRBV2 to TRBJ2-5; D ambiguous. This CDR3 comprises 15 residues. Germline V CDR1 and CDR2: SNHLY, FYNNEI. The germline V and J ends were trimmed by 1 base and 2 bases, with 11 bases remaining between them. The CDR3 reads CASSEGGRRQETQYF. DNA for the CDR3: TGTGCCAGCAGTGAAGGTGGCAGGAGACAAGAGACCCAGTACTTC. Full variable domain (missing parts from reference TRBV2 and TRBJ2-5): EPEVTQTPSHQVTQMGQEVILRCVPISNHLYFYWYRQILGQKVEFLVSFYNNEISEKSEIFDDQFSVERPDGSNFTLKIRSTKLEDSAMYFCASSEGGRRQETQYFGPGTRLLVL.

Turning to this clonotype: A far larger clone is only one base removed, so a read error is likely. The rearrangement links TRBV11-1 to TRBJ1-1; 8 positions match TRBD1. The CDR3 is 13 amino acids. Germline V gives CDR1 SGHAT, CDR2 FQDESV (reference sequence). J gave up 10 bases and V 4 bases, and 8 bases lay outside the gene matches. The CDR3 DNA reads TGTGCCAGCAGCTACAGGGGGGCGGCTGGAGCTTTCTTT. Translated: CASSYRGAAGAFF.

The DNA of the CDR3 is TGCGCCAGCAGTTGGACAGAGCATCAGCCCCAGCATTTT. Encoded protein: CASSWTEHQPQHF. The gene calls are TRBV10-2 and TRBJ1-5, with D perhaps TRBD1 (6 bases). Per the germline V gene, CDR1 is WSHSY and CDR2 is SAAADI. V gave up 5 bases and J gave up 5 bases, with 10 bases separating them. The CDR3 consists of 13 residues.

The chain combines TRBV7-9 with TRBJ1-3; D possibly corresponds to TRBD1 (6 bases). The V gene's germline CDR1 is SEHNR and CDR2 FQNEAQ (reference sequence). Trimming stripped 5 bases from V and 4 bases from J, with 15 bases between. The CDR3 sequence is 15 residues long. CDR3 residues: CASSRRGAGGNTIYF. The CDR3 nucleotides are TGTGCCAGCAGCCGACGGGGGGCCGGAGGAAACACCATATATTTT.

This clonotype was counted a single time. A single base separates this from a much larger clone, so it may be a read error. This is likely a read error, given that the CDR3 carries no conserved phenylalanine or tryptophan at its end. This sequence joins TRBV12-3 or TRBV12-4 and TRBJ2-7; a possible D gene is TRBD2 (7 bases). Trimming pared 6 bases from V and 1 base from J, leaving 16 bases between. The CDR3 extends over 15 amino acids. CDR3 DNA sequence: TGTGCCAGCAGGGGGGGGGGGAGGGGGTCCTACGAGCAGTACCTC. Residues: CASRGGGRGSYEQYL.

This clonotype was seen many times. The CDR3 coding sequence is TGTGCCAGCAGTTTAAGACAGGGGTTAGGCTATGGCTACACCTTC. Its translation: CASSLRQGLGYGYTF. The chain has TRBV28 and TRBJ1-2; TRBD1 matches at 8 bases. Trimming took 2 bases from V and 4 from J; bases not matched to a gene: 6. In germline, CDR1 is MDHEN, CDR2 SYDVKM. The CDR3 has 15 residues.

This clonotype was counted at least ten times. The chain joins TRBV5-1 to TRBJ2-3; the D gene is possibly TRBD1 (5 bases). Germline loops: CDR1 SGHRS, CDR2 YFSETQ. The V end lost 2 bases, the J end lost 4 bases, and 14 bases lay between the germline ends. The CDR3 runs to 15 residues. DNA for the CDR3: TGCGCCAGCAGCTTAGTCGCAGGGCGACCAGATACGCAGTATTTT. Translated, it gives CASSLVAGRPDTQYF.

The chain uses TRBV9 and TRBJ2-1; D gene uncertain. Trimming stripped 2 bases from V and 5 bases from J, with 11 bases between. The CDR3 spans 14 residues. In germline, CDR1 is SGDLS, CDR2 YYNGEE. This chain's CDR3 is CASSVRITDNEQFF. CDR3 DNA: TGTGCCAGCAGCGTTAGAATCACCGACAATGAGCAGTTCTTC.